A single sample is the source of the 32 T cell receptor beta chains below, sequenced in a study of T cells in Graves' hyperthyroidism and ophthalmopathy. Amplification of TCR beta CDR3 regions was performed using RNA transcripts as template. The HTBI set primed first-round TCR CDR3 RT-PCR. TCRdb recomputed calls from the multiplex PCR reads with MiXCR, one row per CDR3 protein. The sample has around 600,000 distinct CDR3 sequences, around 15% seen once. Sequences were obtained from blood. The receptors shown here come from a woman in her forties or fifties with Graves' ophthalmopathy.

This clonotype showed up many times. The chain joins TRBV20-1 to TRBJ2-5, with 10 positions matching TRBD2. Trimming cost V 3 bases and J 2 bases; bases outside gene matches: 9. The CDR3 is 16 amino acids. CDR1 and CDR2 from the germline V gene are DFQATT and SNEGSKA (reference sequence). CDR3 residues: CSASGGLAKIQETQYF. Written as DNA, the CDR3 is TGCAGTGCTAGTGGGGGACTAGCGAAGATTCAAGAGACCCAGTACTTC.

This clonotype was recorded at least ten times. The CDR3 DNA sequence: TGTGCCAGCACCCTAAGACAGGCCAATGAGCAGTTCTTC. It yields the protein CASTLRQANEQFF. The chain couples TRBV3-1 to TRBJ2-1, with D perhaps TRBD1 (6 bases). This CDR3 has 13 amino acids. Trimming took off 7 bases at V and 6 bases at J, with 13 bases between the two ends. Per germline, CDR1 LGHDT and CDR2 YNNKEL (reference sequence).

This clonotype was observed many times. The genes are TRBV20-1 and TRBJ1-1; TRBD1 matches at 7 bases. The germline CDR1 and CDR2 sequences are DFQATT and SNEGSKA (reference sequence). The V and J ends lost 0 bases and 0 bases, in that order; junction bases with no gene match: 7. This CDR3 region has 16 residues. In DNA, the CDR3 is TGCAGTGCTAGAGATCCGGGACAGAGTTTGAACACTGAAGCTTTCTTT. This encodes CSARDPGQSLNTEAFF.

This clonotype was counted between two and nine times. The gene calls are TRBV7-2 and TRBJ2-4, with TRBD2 as a possible D gene (6 bases). CDR1 is SGHTA and CDR2 is FQGNSA in the germline V gene. This CDR3 has 14 amino acids. V shed 3 bases and J shed 6 bases, with 12 bases lying between them. The CDR3 DNA reads TGTGCCAGCAGCTTTCAGCCCGGGGGAAACATTCAGTACTTC. It specifies CASSFQPGGNIQYF.

This clonotype was counted a few times. One junction end does not reproduce the germline sequence, and a read error may be involved. J is TRBJ1-1 and V is TRBV5-5; the D is unclear. The CDR3 is 14 amino acids. Looked up from germline, CDR1 is SGHKS and CDR2 is YYEKEE (reference sequence). The CDR3 here is CASSLFTLSTEVFF. CDR3 in DNA: TGTGCCAGCAGCTTATTCACCTTGAGCACTGAAGTTTTCTTT.

Ten or more counts support this clonotype. V usage is TRBV15 and J usage is TRBJ1-2; D gene ambiguous. Germline loops: CDR1 LNHNV, CDR2 YYDKDF (reference sequence). The length of the CDR3 is 13 residues. Trimming pared 5 bases from V and 7 bases from J, leaving 14 bases between. CDR3 in amino acids: CATSHGPGTGYTF. CDR3 in DNA: TGTGCCACCAGCCACGGACCGGGAACTGGCTACACCTTC.

The genes are TRBV4-1 and TRBJ1-3; D is uncertain. The CDR3 is 13 amino acids. CDR1 and CDR2 from the germline V gene are MGHRA and YSYEKL. V was clipped by 3 bases and J by 4 bases, with 7 bases between them. The CDR3 bases are TGCGCCAGCAGCCAGTACTACGGAAACACCATATATTTT. Amino acid sequence: CASSQYYGNTIYF.

This clonotype was counted between two and nine times. CDR3 sequence: CASRATSASSYNEQFF. The CDR3, as DNA: TGTGCCAGTAGAGCGACTAGCGCGAGCTCCTACAATGAGCAGTTCTTC. The V call is TRBV19, the J call TRBJ2-1; 8 nucleotides line up with TRBD2. Germline V lookup: CDR1 LNHDA, CDR2 SQIVND (reference sequence). V lost 6 bases and J lost 0; bases outside the gene matches: 7. This CDR3 comprises 16 residues.

This clonotype has ten or more counts. The V and J genes are TRBV28 and TRBJ2-7, with TRBD2 matching over 10 bases. V gave up 0 bases and J gave up 4 bases; unmatched junction bases: 6. The CDR3 is made up of 16 amino acids. Germline V gene sequence: CDR1 MDHEN, CDR2 SYDVKM. The CDR3 DNA reads as TGTGCCAGCAGTTTATGGAGCCTAGCGGGAGAGTACGAGCAGTACTTC. Translation gives CASSLWSLAGEYEQYF.

This clonotype was seen ten or more times. The CDR3 DNA reads as TGTGCCAGCAGCTTAGAGGAAGGGTATAATTCACCCCTCCACTTT. Protein sequence: CASSLEEGYNSPLHF. The chain employs TRBV7-2 and TRBJ1-6, with D hard to call. This CDR3 comprises 15 residues. In germline, CDR1 is SGHTA, CDR2 FQGNSA. V lost 1 base and J lost 4, with 8 bases in between.

The rearrangement uses TRBV10-3 and TRBJ2-3; 10 positions match TRBD2. After removal of 5 bases from V and 2 bases from J, the junction contained 4 bases not matched to a gene. The germline V gene has CDR1 ENHRY and CDR2 SYGVKD. The CDR3 is 15 residues long. CDR3 in DNA: TGTGCCATCAGTCAAGGACTAGCGGTCACAGATACGCAGTATTTT. Protein product: CAISQGLAVTDTQYF.

This sequence joins TRBV6-2 or TRBV6-3 and TRBJ1-1; a weak D match, TRBD1 (6 bases). Looked up from germline, CDR1 is MNHEY and CDR2 is SVGEGT. The CDR3 contains 14 residues. V shed 5 bases and J shed 5 bases, with 15 bases lying between them. The CDR3 region has the DNA TGTGCCAGCAGTACACAGGGTTTTGTTACTGAAGCTTTCTTT. Protein product: CASSTQGFVTEAFF.

Remarks on this clonotype: A junction end diverges from the germline sequence, so it may reflect a read error. The chain employs TRBV28 and TRBJ2-7; D is possibly TRBD2 (6 bases). Germline V CDR1 and CDR2: MDHEN, SYDVKM. This CDR3 comprises 15 residues. DNA of the CDR3: TGTGCCAGCAGTCAACCGGGACTCAAGTCCTACGAGCAGTGCTTC. It translates to CASSQPGLKSYEQCF.

This clonotype came up many times. This CDR3 reads CASREYTDTQYF. CDR3 DNA sequence: TGTGCCAGCAGGGAATACACAGATACGCAGTATTTT. The chain recombines TRBV2 with TRBJ2-3; D is unclear. CDR3 size: 12 residues. Germline V gene sequence: CDR1 SNHLY, CDR2 FYNNEI. V was cut by 6 bases and J by 2 bases, with 6 bases left in between.

About this clonotype itself: This sequence may be a read error, since a much larger clone differs from it by one base. The chain carries TRBV2 and TRBJ2-2; 7 nucleotides align to TRBD2. Germline V CDR1 and CDR2: SNHLY, FYNNEI. This CDR3 has 13 residues. Here the CDR3 DNA reads TGTGCCAGCAGGGCGGGGGTTGCCGGGGAGCTGTCTTTT. Its translation is CASRAGVAGELSF. Variable domain in full (rest from reference TRBV2 and TRBJ2-2): EPEVTQTPSHQVTQMGQEVILRCVPISNHLYFYWYRQILGQKVEFLVSFYNNEISEKSEIFDDQFSVERPDGSNFTLKIRSTKLEDSAMYFCASRAGVAGELSFGEGSRLTVL.

Many counts were recorded for this clonotype. CDR3: CASSTGTSTDTQYF. The CDR3 bases are TGCGCCAGCAGCACCGGGACTAGCACAGATACGCAGTATTTT. This chain connects TRBV5-1 to TRBJ2-3; D might be TRBD2 (6 bases). V shed 4 bases and J shed 0 bases, with 9 bases lying between them. Germline V gene sequence: CDR1 SGHRS, CDR2 YFSETQ. CDR3 length: 14 residues.

This clonotype was seen many times. The chain carries TRBV7-2 and TRBJ1-4; 10 nucleotides agree with TRBD1. The CDR3 is 13 amino acids. Looked up from germline, CDR1 is SGHTA and CDR2 is FQGNSA. V gave up 5 bases and J gave up 11 bases; unmatched junction bases: 5. CDR3 sequence reads: CASSPWTGGKLFF. CDR3 bases: TGTGCCAGCAGCCCCTGGACAGGGGGGAAACTGTTTTTT.

The rearrangement uses TRBV6-2 or TRBV6-3 and TRBJ2-3; 10 positions agree with TRBD2. The CDR3 has 17 amino acids. Germline-derived CDR1 and CDR2 are MNHEY and SVGEGT. The V segment lost 4 bases and the J segment 3 bases; nucleotides outside the gene matches: 10. DNA for the CDR3: TGTGCCAGCAGTTCTTATAGCGGGAGGTTTTGGACAGATACGCAGTATTTT. It translates to CASSSYSGRFWTDTQYF.

This clonotype was detected ten times or more. The chain uses TRBV15 and TRBJ1-5; TRBD1 agrees at 8 bases. The CDR3 is 15 residues long. CDR1 is LNHNV, CDR2 YYDKDF, per germline (reference sequence). V trimming: 5 bases; J trimming: 7 bases; junction bases outside the gene matches: 10. In DNA form, the CDR3 reads TGTGCCACCAGCCCGAACAGGGGGGCAGGGCAGCCCCAGCATTTT. It yields the protein CATSPNRGAGQPQHF.

Note on this clonotype: This may be a read error, as it is one base from a much larger clone. The chain carries TRBV27 and TRBJ2-7; 7 bases align to TRBD2. The CDR3 has 14 residues. CDR1 and CDR2 (germline): MNHEY, SMNVEV (reference sequence). CDR3 in amino acids: CASSFGIAGYERYF. The CDR3 nucleotides are TGTGCCAGCAGTTTTGGGATAGCGGGCTACGAGCGGTACTTC.

This rearrangement joins TRBV7-2 to TRBJ2-6; weak D call: TRBD1 (6 bases). Deletions cut 1 base from V and 5 bases from J, with 12 bases between. This CDR3 contains 16 residues. The germline gives CDR1 SGHTA, CDR2 FQGNSA. CDR3 loop: CASSLGGQKRANVLTF. In DNA form, the CDR3 reads TGTGCCAGCAGCTTAGGCGGACAGAAAAGGGCCAACGTCCTGACTTTC.

The chain combines TRBV7-6 with TRBJ1-2, with no clear D. CDR1 SGHVS and CDR2 FNYEAQ come from the germline V gene. The CDR3 extends over 13 amino acids. V was shortened by 5 bases and J by 0 bases, with 7 bases between the two germline ends. The CDR3 DNA reads as TGTGCCAGCAGCGCTGAGCCTAACTATGGCTACACCTTC. Translated: CASSAEPNYGYTF.

This clonotype was counted many times. This chain connects TRBV20-1 to TRBJ2-3; TRBD2 aligns across 8 bases. This CDR3 comprises 15 residues. CDR1 is DFQATT, CDR2 SNEGSKA, per germline (reference sequence). V lost 3 bases and J lost 1; bases outside the gene matches: 6. As DNA, the CDR3 is TGCAGTGCTAGCCCACTAGCGGCACGCACAGATACGCAGTATTTT. It yields the protein CSASPLAARTDTQYF.

The gene calls are TRBV9 and TRBJ2-7, with 14 bases aligning to TRBD2. The CDR3 is 16 residues long. Germline values: CDR1 SGDLS, CDR2 YYNGEE. After removal of 0 bases from V and 3 bases from J, the junction contained 2 bases not matched to a gene. This chain's CDR3 is CASSVGGLAGVYEQYF. CDR3 coding DNA: TGTGCCAGCAGCGTAGGGGGACTAGCGGGAGTCTACGAGCAGTACTTC.

This clonotype has at least ten counts. V gene TRBV3-1 combines with J gene TRBJ1-1, with D maybe TRBD1 (6 bases). Trimming removed 4 bases from V and 7 bases from J, with 10 bases in between. CDR3 length: 12 residues. The germline CDR1 and CDR2 sequences are LGHDT and YNNKEL (reference sequence). The CDR3 DNA reads TGTGCCAGCAGCCCTATGACAGGTGAAGCTTTCTTT. Protein: CASSPMTGEAFF.

In this sample, this clonotype turned up a few times. The chain has TRBV20-1 and TRBJ2-5; D might be TRBD1 or TRBD2, each matching 5 bases. Trimming cost V 3 bases and J 1 base, with 12 bases left between them. Germline V lookup: CDR1 DFQATT, CDR2 SNEGSKA (reference sequence). The CDR3 runs to 14 residues. The CDR3 sequence is CSARTDGTQETQYF. The CDR3 DNA reads as TGCAGTGCTAGGACAGACGGGACCCAAGAGACCCAGTACTTC.

This clonotype was observed at least ten times. The chain carries TRBV7-9 and TRBJ1-6; 7 nucleotides agree with TRBD1. Germline values: CDR1 SEHNR, CDR2 FQNEAQ (reference sequence). The CDR3 length is 14 residues. V shed 0 bases, J shed 8 bases, and the junction held 1 base outside the gene matches. The CDR3 DNA follows: TGTGCCAGCAGCTTAGCAGGGGGCGATTCACCCCTCCACTTT. Translation gives CASSLAGGDSPLHF.

This clonotype was detected a few times. The gene calls are TRBV12-3 or TRBV12-4 and TRBJ1-5; D is possibly TRBD1 (5 bases). CDR3 size: 13 residues. V was cut by 8 bases and J by 7 bases, with 15 bases left in between. The chain's CDR3 is CASAGRRWQPQHF. CDR3 DNA sequence: TGTGCCAGCGCAGGGAGGAGGTGGCAGCCCCAGCATTTT.

This clonotype was counted ten times or more. This rearrangement joins TRBV6-1 to TRBJ2-1; 9 nucleotides match TRBD2. The J segment lost 7 bases and the V segment lost 5 bases, leaving 15 bases of the junction unmatched. Germline loops: CDR1 MNHNS, CDR2 SASEGT. CDR3 length: 17 residues. The CDR3 loop reads CASSNTLTSGSRNEQFF. The DNA for the CDR3 is TGTGCCAGCAGTAACACCCTCACTAGCGGGTCGCGAAATGAGCAGTTCTTC.

This clonotype was found a few times. The V call is TRBV6-1, the J call TRBJ1-5, with 10 nucleotides matching TRBD1. The CDR3 has 15 amino acids. CDR1 and CDR2 from the germline V gene are MNHNS and SASEGT. The ends lost 5 bases at V and 3 bases at J; junction bases unmatched: 4. The CDR3 DNA sequence: TGTGCCAGCAGTCCCGGACAGGGGGACAATCAGCCCCAGCATTTT. Translated: CASSPGQGDNQPQHF.

This clonotype was recorded at least ten times. The CDR3 DNA reads TGTGCCAGCAGCTGGACAGGGGGCAGGTACGAGCAGTACTTC. Amino acids: CASSWTGGRYEQYF. This chain connects TRBV12-3 or TRBV12-4 to TRBJ2-7, with 11 bases lining up with TRBD1. The V gene end was trimmed by 6 bases and the J gene end by 4 bases; junction bases not matched to a gene: 5. The CDR3 runs 14 residues.

V and J are TRBV19 and TRBJ1-6, with 7 bases matching TRBD1. From germline, CDR1 is LNHDA and CDR2 SQIVND (reference sequence). This CDR3 is built from 14 residues. V shed 3 bases and J 6 bases; nucleotides not matched to a gene: 2. CDR3 region: CASSMGTANSPLHF. CDR3 in DNA: TGTGCCAGTAGTATGGGGACAGCTAATTCACCCCTCCACTTT.